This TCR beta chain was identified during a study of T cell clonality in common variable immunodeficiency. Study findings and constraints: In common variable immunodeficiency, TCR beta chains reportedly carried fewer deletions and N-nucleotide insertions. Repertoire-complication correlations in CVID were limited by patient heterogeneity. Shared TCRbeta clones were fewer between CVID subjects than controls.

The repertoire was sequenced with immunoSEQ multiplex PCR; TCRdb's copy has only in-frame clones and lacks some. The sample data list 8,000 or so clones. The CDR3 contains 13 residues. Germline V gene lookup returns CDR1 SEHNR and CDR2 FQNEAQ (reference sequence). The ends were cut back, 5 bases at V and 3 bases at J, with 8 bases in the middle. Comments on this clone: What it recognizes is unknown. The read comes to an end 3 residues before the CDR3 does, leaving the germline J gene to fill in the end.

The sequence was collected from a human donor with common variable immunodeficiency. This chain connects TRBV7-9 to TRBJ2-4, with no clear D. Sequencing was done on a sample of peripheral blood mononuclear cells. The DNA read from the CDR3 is TGTGCCAGCAGCGGTGACTTCAAAAACATT. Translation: CASSGDFKNI. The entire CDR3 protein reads CASSGDFKNIQYF.